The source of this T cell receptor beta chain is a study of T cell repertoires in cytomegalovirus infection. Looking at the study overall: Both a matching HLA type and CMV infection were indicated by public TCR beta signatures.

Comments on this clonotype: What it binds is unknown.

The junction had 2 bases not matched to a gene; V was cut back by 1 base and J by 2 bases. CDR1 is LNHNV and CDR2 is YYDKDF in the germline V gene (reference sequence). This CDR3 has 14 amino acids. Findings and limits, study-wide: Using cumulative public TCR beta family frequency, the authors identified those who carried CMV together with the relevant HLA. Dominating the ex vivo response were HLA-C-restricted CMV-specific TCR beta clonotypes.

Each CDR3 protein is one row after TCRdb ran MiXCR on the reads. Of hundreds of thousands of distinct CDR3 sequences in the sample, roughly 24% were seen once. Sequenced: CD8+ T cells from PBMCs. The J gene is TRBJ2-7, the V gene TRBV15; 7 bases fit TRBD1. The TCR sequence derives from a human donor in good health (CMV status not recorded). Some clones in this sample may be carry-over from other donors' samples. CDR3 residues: CATSRGRGPYEQYF. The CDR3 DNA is TGTGCCACCAGCAGAGGTAGGGGGCCCTACGAGCAGTACTTC.